This entry concerns a single T cell receptor (beta chain). The CDR3 length is 15 residues. With 1 base removed from V and 6 bases from J, the gap between germline ends came to 13 bases. In germline, CDR1 is DFQATT, CDR2 SNEGSKA (reference sequence). PCR was performed a second time for roughly 7 to 11 cycles using a sample-barcoded 5' primer and a J-beta primer mix. TCRdb fed the 5' RACE reads into MiXCR, producing one record per CDR3 protein. The sample consists of fewer than 950,000 distinct CDR3 sequences, 36% of them appearing once. The data derive from a study of blood T cells in healthy people across ages.

This TCR derives from a man younger than 30 in good health. The chain combines TRBV20-1 with TRBJ1-6; D is perhaps TRBD1 (5 bases). Sequenced: blood. The CDR3 spells CSARAPGRGNSPLHF. The CDR3 DNA sequence: TGCAGTGCTAGAGCCCCGGGGCGCGGTAATTCACCCCTCCACTTT.